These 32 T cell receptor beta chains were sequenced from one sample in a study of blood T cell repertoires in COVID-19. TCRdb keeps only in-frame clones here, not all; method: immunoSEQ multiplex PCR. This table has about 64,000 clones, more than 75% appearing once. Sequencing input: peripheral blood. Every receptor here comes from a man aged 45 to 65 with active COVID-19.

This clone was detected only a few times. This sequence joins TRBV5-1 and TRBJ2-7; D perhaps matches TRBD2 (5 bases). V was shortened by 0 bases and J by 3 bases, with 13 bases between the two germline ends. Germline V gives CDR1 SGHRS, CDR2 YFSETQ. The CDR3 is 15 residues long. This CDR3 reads CASSLAGEGNYEQYF. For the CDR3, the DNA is TGCGCCAGCAGCTTGGCCGGGGAAGGGAACTACGAGCAGTACTTC.

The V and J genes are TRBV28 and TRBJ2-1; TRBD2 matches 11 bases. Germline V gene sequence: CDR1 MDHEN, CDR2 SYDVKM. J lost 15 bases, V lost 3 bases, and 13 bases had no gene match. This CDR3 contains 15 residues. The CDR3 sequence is CASSLGGSSGRATFF. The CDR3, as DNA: TGTGCCAGCAGTTTGGGGGGAAGTAGCGGGAGGGCCACGTTCTTC. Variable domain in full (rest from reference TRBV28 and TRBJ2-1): DVKVTQSSRYLVKRTGEKVFLECVQDMDHENMFWYRQDPGLGLRLIYFSYDVKMKEKGDIPEGYSVSREKKERFSLILESASTNQTSMYLCASSLGGSSGRATFFGPGTRLTVL.

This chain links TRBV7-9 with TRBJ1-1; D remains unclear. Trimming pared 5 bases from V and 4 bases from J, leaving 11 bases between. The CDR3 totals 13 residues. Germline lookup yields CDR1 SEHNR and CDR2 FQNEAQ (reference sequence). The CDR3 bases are TGTGCCAGCAGCGTTAGTAGTGGCACTGAAGCTTTCTTT. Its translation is CASSVSSGTEAFF.

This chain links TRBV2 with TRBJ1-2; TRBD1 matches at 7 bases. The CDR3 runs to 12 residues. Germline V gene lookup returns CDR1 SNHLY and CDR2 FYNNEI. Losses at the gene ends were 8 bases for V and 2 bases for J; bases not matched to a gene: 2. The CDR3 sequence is CASRQGNYGYTF. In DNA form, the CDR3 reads TGTGCCAGCCGACAGGGAAACTATGGCTACACCTTC.

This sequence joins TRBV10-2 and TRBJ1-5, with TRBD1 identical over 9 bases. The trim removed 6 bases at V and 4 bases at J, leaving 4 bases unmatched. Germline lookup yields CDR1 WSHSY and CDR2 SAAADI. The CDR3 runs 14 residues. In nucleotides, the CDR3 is TGCGCCAGCAGATACGGACAGGGGAATCAGCCCCAGCATTTT. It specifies CASRYGQGNQPQHF.

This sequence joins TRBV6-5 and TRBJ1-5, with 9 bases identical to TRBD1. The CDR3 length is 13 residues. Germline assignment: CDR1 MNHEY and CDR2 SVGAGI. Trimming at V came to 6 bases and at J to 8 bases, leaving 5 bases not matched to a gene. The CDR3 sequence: CASSHRGPEPQHF. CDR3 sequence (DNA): TGTGCCAGCAGCCACAGGGGGCCGGAGCCCCAGCATTTT.

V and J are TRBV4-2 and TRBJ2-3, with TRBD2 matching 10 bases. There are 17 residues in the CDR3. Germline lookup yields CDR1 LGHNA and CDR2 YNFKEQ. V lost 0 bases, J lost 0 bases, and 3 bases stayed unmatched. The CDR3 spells CASSQDGLAASTDTQYF. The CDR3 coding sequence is TGTGCCAGCAGCCAAGACGGACTAGCGGCTAGCACAGATACGCAGTATTTT.

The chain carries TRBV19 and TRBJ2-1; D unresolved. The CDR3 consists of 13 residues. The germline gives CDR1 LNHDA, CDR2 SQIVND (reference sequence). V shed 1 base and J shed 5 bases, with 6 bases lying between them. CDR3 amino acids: CASSIGSHNEQFF. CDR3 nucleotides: TGTGCCAGTAGTATAGGGAGTCACAATGAGCAGTTCTTC.

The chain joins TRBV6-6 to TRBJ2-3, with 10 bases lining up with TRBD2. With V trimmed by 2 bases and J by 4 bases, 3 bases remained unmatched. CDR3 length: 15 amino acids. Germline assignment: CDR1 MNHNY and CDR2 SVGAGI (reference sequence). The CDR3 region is CASSYTSGVADTQYF. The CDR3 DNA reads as TGTGCCAGCAGTTACACTAGCGGGGTAGCAGATACGCAGTATTTT.

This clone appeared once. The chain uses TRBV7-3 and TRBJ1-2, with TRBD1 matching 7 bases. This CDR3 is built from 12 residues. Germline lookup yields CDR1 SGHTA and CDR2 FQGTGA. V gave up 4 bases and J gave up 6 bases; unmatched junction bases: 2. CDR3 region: CASSSGQHGYTF. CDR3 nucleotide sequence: TGTGCCAGCAGCTCGGGACAGCATGGCTACACCTTC. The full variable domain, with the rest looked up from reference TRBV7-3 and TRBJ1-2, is GAGVSQTPSNKVTEKGKYVELRCDPISGHTALYWYRQSLGQGPEFLIYFQGTGAADDSGLPNDRFFAVRPEGSVSTLKIQRTERGDSAVYLCASSSGQHGYTFGSGTRLTVV.

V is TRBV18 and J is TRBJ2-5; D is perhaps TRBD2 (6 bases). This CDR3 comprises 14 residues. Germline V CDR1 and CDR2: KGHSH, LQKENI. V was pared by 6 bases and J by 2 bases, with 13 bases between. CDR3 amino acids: CASSLSRGQETQYF. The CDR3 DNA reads TGTGCCAGCTCGTTGTCCCGGGGGCAAGAGACCCAGTACTTC.

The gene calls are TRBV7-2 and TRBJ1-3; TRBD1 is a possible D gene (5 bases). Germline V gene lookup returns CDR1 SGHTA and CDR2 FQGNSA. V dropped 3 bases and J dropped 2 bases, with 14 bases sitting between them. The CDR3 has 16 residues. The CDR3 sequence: CASSLSGVQAGNTIYF. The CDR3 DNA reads TGTGCCAGCAGCTTGTCTGGCGTACAGGCTGGAAACACCATATATTTT.

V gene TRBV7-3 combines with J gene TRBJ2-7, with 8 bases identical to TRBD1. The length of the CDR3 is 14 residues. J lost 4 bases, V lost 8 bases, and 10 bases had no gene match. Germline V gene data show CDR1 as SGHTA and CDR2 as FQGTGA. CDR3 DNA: TGTGCCAGCGGATACGGGGACAGGTATTACGAGCAGTACTTC. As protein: CASGYGDRYYEQYF. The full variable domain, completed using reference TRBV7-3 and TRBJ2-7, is GAGVSQTPSNKVTEKGKYVELRCDPISGHTALYWYRQSLGQGPEFLIYFQGTGAADDSGLPNDRFFAVRPEGSVSTLKIQRTERGDSAVYLCASGYGDRYYEQYFGPGTRLTVT.

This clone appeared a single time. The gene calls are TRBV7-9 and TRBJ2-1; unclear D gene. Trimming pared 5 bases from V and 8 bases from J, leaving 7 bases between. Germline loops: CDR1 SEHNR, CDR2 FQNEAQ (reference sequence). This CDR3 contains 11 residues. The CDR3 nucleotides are TGTGCCAGCAGCCAAGGAGATGAGCAGTTCTTC. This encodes CASSQGDEQFF.

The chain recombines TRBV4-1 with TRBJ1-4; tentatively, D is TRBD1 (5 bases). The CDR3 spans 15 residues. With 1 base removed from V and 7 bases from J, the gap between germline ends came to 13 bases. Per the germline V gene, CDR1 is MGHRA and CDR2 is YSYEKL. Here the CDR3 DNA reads TGCGCCAGCAGCCAAGTTGGAGGGGTAGGTGAAAAACTGTTTTTT. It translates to CASSQVGGVGEKLFF.

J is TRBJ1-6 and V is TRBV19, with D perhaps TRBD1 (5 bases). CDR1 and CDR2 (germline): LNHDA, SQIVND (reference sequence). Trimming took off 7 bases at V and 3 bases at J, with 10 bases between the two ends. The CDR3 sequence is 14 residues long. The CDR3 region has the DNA TGTGCCAGTACCCAGGGTGTCTATAATTCACCCCTCCACTTT. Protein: CASTQGVYNSPLHF.

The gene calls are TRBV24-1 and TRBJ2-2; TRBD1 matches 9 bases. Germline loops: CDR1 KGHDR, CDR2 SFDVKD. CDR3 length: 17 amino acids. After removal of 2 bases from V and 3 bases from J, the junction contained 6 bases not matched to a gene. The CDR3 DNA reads TGTGCCACCAGTGATTCTACAGGGGGCCTTTACACCGGGGAGCTGTTTTTT. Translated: CATSDSTGGLYTGELFF.

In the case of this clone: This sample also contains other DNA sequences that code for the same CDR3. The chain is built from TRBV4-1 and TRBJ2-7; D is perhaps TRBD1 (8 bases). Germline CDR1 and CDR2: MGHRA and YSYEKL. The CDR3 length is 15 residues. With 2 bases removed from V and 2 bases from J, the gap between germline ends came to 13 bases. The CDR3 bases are TGCGCCAGCAGCCAAAGCGGGACAGGAGCCTACGAGCAGTACTTC. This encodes CASSQSGTGAYEQYF.

CDR3 residues: CASSLASDEQFF. CDR3 sequence (DNA): TGTGCCAGCAGTTTAGCGTCGGATGAGCAGTTCTTC. The V and J genes are TRBV12-3 or TRBV12-4 and TRBJ2-1, with D unresolved. The CDR3 covers 12 residues. V was trimmed by 0 bases and J by 8 bases, leaving 5 bases between them.

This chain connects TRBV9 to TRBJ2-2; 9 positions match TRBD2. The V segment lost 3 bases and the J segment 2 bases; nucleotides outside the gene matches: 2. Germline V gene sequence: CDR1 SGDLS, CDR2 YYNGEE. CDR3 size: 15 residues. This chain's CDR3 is CASSGLAENTGELFF. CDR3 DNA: TGTGCCAGCAGCGGACTAGCGGAAAACACCGGGGAGCTGTTTTTT.

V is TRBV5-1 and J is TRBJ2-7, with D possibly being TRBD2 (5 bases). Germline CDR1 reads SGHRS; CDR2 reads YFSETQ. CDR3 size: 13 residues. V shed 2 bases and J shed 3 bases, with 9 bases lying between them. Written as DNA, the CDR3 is TGCGCCAGCAGCTTCCGGGGTAACTACGAGCAGTACTTC. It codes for CASSFRGNYEQYF.

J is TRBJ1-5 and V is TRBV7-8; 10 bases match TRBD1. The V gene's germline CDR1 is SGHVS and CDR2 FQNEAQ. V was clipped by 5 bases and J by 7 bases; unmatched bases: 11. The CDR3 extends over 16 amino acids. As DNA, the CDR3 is TGTGCCAGCAGCCTGATGGGACAGGGGATCCGGCAGCCCCAGCATTTT. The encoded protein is CASSLMGQGIRQPQHF. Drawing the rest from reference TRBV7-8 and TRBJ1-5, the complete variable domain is GAGVSQSPRYKVAKRGQDVALRCDPISGHVSLFWYQQALGQGPEFLTYFQNEAQLDKSGLPSDRFFAERPEGSVSTLKIQRTQQEDSAVYLCASSLMGQGIRQPQHFGDGTRLSIL.

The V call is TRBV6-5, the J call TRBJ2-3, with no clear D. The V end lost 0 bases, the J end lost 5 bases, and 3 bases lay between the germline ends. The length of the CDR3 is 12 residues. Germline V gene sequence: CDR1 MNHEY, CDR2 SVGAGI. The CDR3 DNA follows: TGTGCCAGCAGTTACTCCGGAGATACGCAGTATTTT. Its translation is CASSYSGDTQYF.

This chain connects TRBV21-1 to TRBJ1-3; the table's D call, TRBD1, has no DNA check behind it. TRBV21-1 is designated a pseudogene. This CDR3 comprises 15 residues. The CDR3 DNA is TGTGCCAGCAGCGGGTCAGGGGGCGCCGGAAACACCATATATTTT. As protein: CASSGSGGAGNTIYF.

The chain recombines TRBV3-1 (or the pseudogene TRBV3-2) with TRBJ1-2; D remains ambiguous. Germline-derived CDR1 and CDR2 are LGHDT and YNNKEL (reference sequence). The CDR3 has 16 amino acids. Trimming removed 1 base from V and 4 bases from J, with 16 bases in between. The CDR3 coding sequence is TGTGCCAGCAGCCAAGGCGGTCCCGGGAACCGCTATGGCTACACCTTC. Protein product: CASSQGGPGNRYGYTF.

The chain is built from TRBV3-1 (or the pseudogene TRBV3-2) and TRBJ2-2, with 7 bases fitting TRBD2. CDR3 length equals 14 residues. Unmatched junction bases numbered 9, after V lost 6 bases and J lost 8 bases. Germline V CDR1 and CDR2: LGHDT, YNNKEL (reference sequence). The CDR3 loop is CASSPLASGGELFF. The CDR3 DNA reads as TGTGCCAGCAGTCCACTAGCGTCGGGTGGGGAGCTGTTTTTT.

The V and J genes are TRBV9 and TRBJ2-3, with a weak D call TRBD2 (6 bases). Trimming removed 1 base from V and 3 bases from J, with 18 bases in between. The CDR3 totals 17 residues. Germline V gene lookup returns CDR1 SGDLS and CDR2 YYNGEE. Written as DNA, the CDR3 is TGTGCCAGCAGCGTATGGATGGATGGGACTGGGACAGATACGCAGTATTTT. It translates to CASSVWMDGTGTDTQYF.

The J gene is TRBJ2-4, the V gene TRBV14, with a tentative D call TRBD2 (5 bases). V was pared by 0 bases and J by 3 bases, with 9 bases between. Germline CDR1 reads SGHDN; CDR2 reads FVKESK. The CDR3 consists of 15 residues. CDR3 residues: CASSQDGGGKNIQYF. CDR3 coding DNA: TGTGCCAGCAGCCAAGACGGAGGTGGCAAAAACATTCAGTACTTC.

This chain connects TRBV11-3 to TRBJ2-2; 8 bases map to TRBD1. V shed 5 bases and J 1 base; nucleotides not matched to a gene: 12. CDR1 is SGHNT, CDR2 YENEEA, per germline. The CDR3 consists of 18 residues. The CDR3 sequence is CASSPKHTGTGNTGELFF. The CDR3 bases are TGTGCCAGCAGCCCTAAACATACCGGGACAGGGAACACCGGGGAGCTGTTTTTT. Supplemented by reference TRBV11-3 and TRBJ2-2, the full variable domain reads EAGVVQSPRYKIIEKKQPVAFWCNPISGHNTLYWYLQNLGQGPELLIRYENEEAVDDSQLPKDRFSAERLKGVDSTLKIQPAELGDSAVYLCASSPKHTGTGNTGELFFGEGSRLTVL.

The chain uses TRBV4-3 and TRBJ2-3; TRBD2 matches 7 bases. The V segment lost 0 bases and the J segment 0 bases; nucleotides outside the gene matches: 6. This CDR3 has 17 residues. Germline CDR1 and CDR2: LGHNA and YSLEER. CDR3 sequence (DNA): TGCGCCAGCAGCCAAGATGAGGCGGGACTAAGCACAGATACGCAGTATTTT. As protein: CASSQDEAGLSTDTQYF.

The DNA for the CDR3 is TGTGCCATCAGTCCAGGGTTACAAGAGACCCAGTACTTC. This translates into CAISPGLQETQYF. The chain uses TRBV10-3 and TRBJ2-5; D perhaps matches TRBD1 (5 bases). This CDR3 comprises 13 residues. Deletions cut 5 bases from V and 2 bases from J, with 9 bases between. Germline lookup yields CDR1 ENHRY and CDR2 SYGVKD.

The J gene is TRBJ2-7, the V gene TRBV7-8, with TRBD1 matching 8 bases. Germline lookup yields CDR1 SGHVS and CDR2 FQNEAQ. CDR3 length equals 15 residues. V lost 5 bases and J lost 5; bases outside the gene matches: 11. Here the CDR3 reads CASSGTRGHRDEQYF. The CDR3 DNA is TGTGCCAGCAGCGGGACCAGGGGGCACAGGGACGAGCAGTACTTC.